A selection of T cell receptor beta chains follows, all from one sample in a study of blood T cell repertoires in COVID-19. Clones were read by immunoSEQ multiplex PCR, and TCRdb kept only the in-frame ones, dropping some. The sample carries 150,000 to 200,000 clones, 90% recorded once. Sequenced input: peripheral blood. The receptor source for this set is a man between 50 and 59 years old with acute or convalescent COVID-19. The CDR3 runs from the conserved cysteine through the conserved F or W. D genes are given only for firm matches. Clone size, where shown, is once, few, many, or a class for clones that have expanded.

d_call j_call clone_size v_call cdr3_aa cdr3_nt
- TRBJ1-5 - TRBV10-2 CASIRRGNQPQHF TGCGCCAGCATCCGCCGGGGCAATCAGCCCCAGCATTTT
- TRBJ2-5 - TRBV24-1 CATSDGWAGEFETQYF TGTGCCACCAGTGATGGGTGGGCAGGGGAATTCGAGACCCAGTACTTC
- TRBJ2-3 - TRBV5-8 CASSLGQADTDTQYF TGTGCCAGCAGCTTGGGTCAGGCAGACACAGATACGCAGTATTTT
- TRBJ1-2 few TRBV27 CASSSQGLGGYTF TGTGCCAGCAGTTCACAGGGTTTAGGTGGCTACACCTTC
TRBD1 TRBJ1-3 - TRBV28 CASSLPGTGGNTIYF TGTGCCAGCAGTTTGCCTGGGACAGGGGGAAACACCATATATTTT
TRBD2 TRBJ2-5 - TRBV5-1 CASSPGTSGRETQYF TGCGCCAGCAGCCCAGGGACTAGCGGGAGAGAGACCCAGTACTTC
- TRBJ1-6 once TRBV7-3 CASRLDNYNSPLHF TGTGCCAGCAGATTGGACAACTATAATTCACCCCTCCACTTT
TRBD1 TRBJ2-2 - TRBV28 CASNQDRPNTGELFF TGTGCCAGCAACCAGGACAGGCCTAACACCGGGGAGCTGTTTTTT
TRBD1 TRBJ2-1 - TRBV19 CASTPERGRLQFNEQFF TGTGCCAGTACTCCAGAGAGGGGGCGCCTCCAATTCAATGAGCAGTTCTTC
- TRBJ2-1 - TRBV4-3 CASSQDDGGSSYNEQFF TGCGCCAGCAGCCAAGATGATGGGGGCAGCTCCTACAATGAGCAGTTCTTC
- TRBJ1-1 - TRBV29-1 CSVETGLNTEAFF TGCAGCGTTGAAACAGGGCTGAACACTGAAGCTTTCTTT
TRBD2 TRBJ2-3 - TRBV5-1 CASSQGLVQTDTQYF TGCGCCAGCAGCCAGGGACTAGTCCAAACAGATACGCAGTATTTT
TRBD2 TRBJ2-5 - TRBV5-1 CASSPTSGKETQYF TGCGCCAGCAGCCCGACTAGCGGAAAAGAGACCCAGTACTTC
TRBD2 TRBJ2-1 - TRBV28 CASSLKLAGNDNEQFF TGTGCCAGCAGTCTGAAACTAGCGGGAAACGACAATGAGCAGTTCTTC
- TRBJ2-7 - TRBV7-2 CASSLGWGAYEQYF TGTGCCAGCAGCTTAGGATGGGGGGCCTACGAGCAGTACTTC
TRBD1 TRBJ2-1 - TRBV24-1 CATSDLFSGQFGEQFF TGTGCCACCAGTGATTTGTTTTCGGGACAGTTTGGTGAGCAGTTCTTC
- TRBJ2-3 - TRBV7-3 CASSLGLSTDTQYF TGTGCCAGCAGCTTGGGACTCAGCACAGATACGCAGTATTTT
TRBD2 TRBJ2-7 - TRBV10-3 CAISSGSYEQYF TGTGCCATCTCAAGCGGGAGCTACGAGCAGTACTTC
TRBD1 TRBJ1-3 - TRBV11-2 CASSPGTGGNTIYF TGTGCCAGCAGCCCAGGGACAGGGGGAAACACCATATATTTT
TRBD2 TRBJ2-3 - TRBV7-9 CASKPSGGTDTQYF TGTGCCAGCAAGCCTAGCGGGGGCACAGATACGCAGTATTTT
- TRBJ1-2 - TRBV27 CASSPQGRNYGYTF TGTGCCAGCAGTCCTCAGGGGCGAAACTATGGCTACACCTTC
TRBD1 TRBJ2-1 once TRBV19 CASRGGRQGYNEQFF TGTGCCAGTAGAGGGGGCCGACAGGGGTACAATGAGCAGTTCTTC
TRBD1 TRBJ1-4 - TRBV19 CASNLDRGEKLFF TGTGCCAGTAACCTCGACAGGGGTGAAAAACTGTTTTTT
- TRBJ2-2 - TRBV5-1 CASSLSARGAGTGELFF TGCGCCAGCAGCTTGTCCGCTCGCGGGGCGGGCACCGGGGAGCTGTTTTTT
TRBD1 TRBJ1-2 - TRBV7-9 CASSFPGGAVGYTF TGTGCCAGCAGCTTTCCAGGGGGCGCGGTTGGCTACACCTTC
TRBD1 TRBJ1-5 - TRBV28 CASSPGQPDDGNQPQHF TGTGCCAGCAGTCCGGGACAGCCGGACGATGGCAATCAGCCCCAGCATTTT
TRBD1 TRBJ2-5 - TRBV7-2 CASSHGTGKETQYF TGTGCCAGCAGCCACGGGACAGGAAAAGAGACCCAGTACTTC
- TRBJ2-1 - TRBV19 CASSGAITLNEQFF TGTGCCAGTTCAGGGGCTATTACGCTCAATGAGCAGTTCTTC
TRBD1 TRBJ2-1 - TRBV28 CASSSLWTGDNNEQFF TGTGCCAGCAGTTCGCTCTGGACAGGAGATAACAATGAGCAGTTCTTC
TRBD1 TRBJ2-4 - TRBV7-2 CASSLERQGGIQYF TGTGCCAGCAGCTTAGAAAGACAGGGCGGCATTCAGTACTTC
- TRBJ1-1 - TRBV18 CASSVGGGAEAFF TGTGCCAGCTCAGTCGGCGGAGGGGCTGAAGCTTTCTTT
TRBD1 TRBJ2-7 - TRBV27 CASSGQGAPYEQYF TGTGCCAGCAGTGGACAGGGGGCCCCTTACGAGCAGTACTTC
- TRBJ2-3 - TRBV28 CASSLPLTSIVSTDTQYF TGTGCCAGCAGTTTGCCCCTGACTAGTATAGTAAGCACAGATACGCAGTATTTT
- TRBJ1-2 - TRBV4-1 CASSQDSGWSYGYTF TGCGCCAGCAGCCAAGATTCTGGCTGGTCCTATGGCTACACCTTC
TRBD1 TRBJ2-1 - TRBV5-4 CASSLAGTGSNEQFF TGTGCCAGCAGCTTGGCTGGGACAGGGTCCAATGAGCAGTTCTTC
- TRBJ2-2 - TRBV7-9 CASSLGGGGDTGELFF TGTGCCAGCAGCCTAGGGGGGGGCGGAGACACCGGGGAGCTGTTTTTT
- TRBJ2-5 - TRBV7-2 CASSLDAGTKTQYF TGTGCCAGCAGCTTAGATGCGGGGACGAAGACCCAGTACTTC